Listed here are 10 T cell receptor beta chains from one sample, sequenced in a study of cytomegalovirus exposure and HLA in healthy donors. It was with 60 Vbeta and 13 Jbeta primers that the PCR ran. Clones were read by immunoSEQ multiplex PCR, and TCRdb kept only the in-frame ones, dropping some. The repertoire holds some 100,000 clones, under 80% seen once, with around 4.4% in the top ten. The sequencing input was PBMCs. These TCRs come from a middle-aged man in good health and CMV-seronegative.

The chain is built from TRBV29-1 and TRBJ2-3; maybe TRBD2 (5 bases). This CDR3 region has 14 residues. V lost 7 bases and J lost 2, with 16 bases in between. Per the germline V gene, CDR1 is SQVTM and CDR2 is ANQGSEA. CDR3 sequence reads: CSAVRGSNTDTQYF. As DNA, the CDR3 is TGCAGCGCCGTCCGGGGTAGCAACACAGATACGCAGTATTTT.

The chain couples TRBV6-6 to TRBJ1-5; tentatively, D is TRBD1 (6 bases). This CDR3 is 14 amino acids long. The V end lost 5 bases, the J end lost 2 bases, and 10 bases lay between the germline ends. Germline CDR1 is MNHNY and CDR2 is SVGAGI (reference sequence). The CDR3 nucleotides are TGTGCCAGCAGTCAACAGGGAGGCAATCAGCCCCAGCATTTT. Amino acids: CASSQQGGNQPQHF.

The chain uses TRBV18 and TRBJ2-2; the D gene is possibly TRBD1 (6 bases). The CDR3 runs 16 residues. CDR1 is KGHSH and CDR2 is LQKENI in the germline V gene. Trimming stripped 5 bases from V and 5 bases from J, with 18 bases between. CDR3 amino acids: CASSEQGAHVTGELFF. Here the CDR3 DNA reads TGTGCCAGCTCAGAACAGGGTGCCCACGTTACCGGGGAGCTGTTTTTT.

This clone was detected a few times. DNA for the CDR3: TGTGCCAGCAGCAGGAGCGGGGATCCCTACGAGCAGTACTTC. Its protein is CASSRSGDPYEQYF. V and J are TRBV21-1 and TRBJ2-7; the D call in the table, TRBD2, was not verified against the DNA. TRBV21-1 is an annotated pseudogene. CDR3 size: 14 residues.

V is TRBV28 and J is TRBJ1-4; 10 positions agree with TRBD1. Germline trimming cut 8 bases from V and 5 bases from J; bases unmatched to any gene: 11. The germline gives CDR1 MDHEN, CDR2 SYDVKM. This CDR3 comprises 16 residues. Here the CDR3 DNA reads TGTGCCAGCGGATTCATGGGGGGACAGGGGAATGAAAAACTGTTTTTT. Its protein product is CASGFMGGQGNEKLFF.

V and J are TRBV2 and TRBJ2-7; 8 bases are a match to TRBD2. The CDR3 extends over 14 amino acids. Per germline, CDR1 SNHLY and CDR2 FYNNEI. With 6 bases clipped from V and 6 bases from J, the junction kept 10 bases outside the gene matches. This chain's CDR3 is CASRRTGGKGEQYF. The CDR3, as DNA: TGTGCCAGCAGAAGGACGGGGGGGAAGGGCGAGCAGTACTTC.

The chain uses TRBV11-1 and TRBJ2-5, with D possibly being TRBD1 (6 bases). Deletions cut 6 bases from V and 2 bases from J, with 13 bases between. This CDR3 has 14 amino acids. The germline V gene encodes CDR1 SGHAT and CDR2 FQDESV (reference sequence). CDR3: CASRLTGVQETQYF. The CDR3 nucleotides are TGTGCCAGCAGACTGACAGGAGTACAAGAGACCCAGTACTTC. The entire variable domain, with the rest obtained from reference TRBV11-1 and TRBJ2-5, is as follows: EAEVAQSPRYKITEKSQAVAFWCDPISGHATLYWYRQILGQGPELLVQFQDESVVDDSQLPKDRFSAERLKGVDSTLKIQPAELGDSAMYLCASRLTGVQETQYFGPGTRLLVL.

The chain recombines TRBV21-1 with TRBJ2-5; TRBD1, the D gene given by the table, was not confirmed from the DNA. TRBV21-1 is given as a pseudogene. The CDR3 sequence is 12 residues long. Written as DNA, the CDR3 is TGTGCCAGCAGAGACAGGGAAGAGACCCAGTACTTC. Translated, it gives CASRDREETQYF.

Here the CDR3 reads CAWSGAQRRGNTIYF. The CDR3 DNA reads as TGTGCCTGGAGCGGAGCGCAGCGGCGGGGAAACACCATATATTTT. The rearrangement joins TRBV30 to TRBJ1-3, with D hard to call. The CDR3 is 15 residues long. Trimming shortened V by 3 bases and J by 4 bases, and 16 bases separated the two germline ends. Germline assignment: CDR1 GTSNPN and CDR2 SVGIG (reference sequence).

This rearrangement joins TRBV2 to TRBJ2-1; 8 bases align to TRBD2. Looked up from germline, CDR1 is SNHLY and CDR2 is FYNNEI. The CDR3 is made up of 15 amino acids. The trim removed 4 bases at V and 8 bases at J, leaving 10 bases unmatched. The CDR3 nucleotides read TGTGCCAGCAGTGGTTCCCTAGCGGGTGTCGATGAGCAGTTCTTC. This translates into CASSGSLAGVDEQFF.